The rows below give T cell receptor beta chains drawn from one sample of a study of circulating and synovial CD4+ cells in juvenile arthritis. Data came from immunoSEQ multiplex PCR; TCRdb stores just in-frame clones and leaves some out. The sample comprises around 31,000 clones, around 95% of which are singletons, and approximately 0.19% rests with the top ten. The sequencing input was CD4+ T cells from blood. The receptors were sampled from a human donor with juvenile idiopathic arthritis. The CDR3 runs from the conserved cysteine through the conserved F or W. A D gene is named only where the DNA matches it firmly. A clone size is listed for some rows: how often the clone was seen (once, few, many), or a class if it is expanded.

abundance: -; d_gene: -; j_gene: TRBJ1-5; v_gene: TRBV30; CDR3nt: TGTGCCTGGAGCTCAGGGAGGCTCAGTAATCAGCCCCAGCATTTT; CDR3aa: CAWSSGRLSNQPQHF
abundance: -; d_gene: -; j_gene: TRBJ1-1; v_gene: TRBV18; CDR3nt: TGTGCCAGCTCACCAACCCCCACCAGGGCCACTGAAGCTTTCTTT; CDR3aa: CASSPTPTRATEAFF
abundance: -; d_gene: TRBD1; j_gene: TRBJ1-1; v_gene: TRBV20-1; CDR3nt: TGCAGTGCCCGGACAGGGATTGAAGCTTTCTTT; CDR3aa: CSARTGIEAFF
abundance: -; d_gene: -; j_gene: TRBJ1-5; v_gene: TRBV5-1; CDR3nt: TGCGCCAGCAGCTGGGCCCCGGGGGGGCGAGAGCCCCAGCATTTT; CDR3aa: CASSWAPGGREPQHF
abundance: once; d_gene: -; j_gene: TRBJ1-1; v_gene: TRBV4-1; CDR3nt: TGCGCCAGCAGCCAAGAACAGGCCTCTGAAGCTTTCTTT; CDR3aa: CASSQEQASEAFF
abundance: -; d_gene: -; j_gene: TRBJ2-3; v_gene: TRBV4-3; CDR3nt: TGCGCCAGCAGCCAAGGGACTCAACTAGATACGCAGTATTTT; CDR3aa: CASSQGTQLDTQYF
abundance: -; d_gene: -; j_gene: TRBJ2-7; v_gene: TRBV4-2; CDR3nt: TGTGCCAGCAGCCAAGAGCCTCTAGGGAGCTCCTACGAGCAGTACTTC; CDR3aa: CASSQEPLGSSYEQYF
abundance: -; d_gene: TRBD2; j_gene: TRBJ2-1; v_gene: TRBV28; CDR3nt: TGTGCCAGCAGTTCAAGGGGTAGCGGGAGGGCTCGGGAGCAGTTCTTC; CDR3aa: CASSSRGSGRAREQFF
abundance: once; d_gene: TRBD2; j_gene: TRBJ2-1; v_gene: TRBV7-9; CDR3nt: TGTGCCAGCAGCTTAGTGCGGGGGGGCTTCGATGAGCAGTTCTTC; CDR3aa: CASSLVRGGFDEQFF
abundance: -; d_gene: -; j_gene: TRBJ2-7; v_gene: TRBV15; CDR3nt: TGTGCCACCAGCAGAGGAGGATCGGACGGACACAGGGACTTC; CDR3aa: CATSRGGSDGHRDF
abundance: -; d_gene: -; j_gene: TRBJ2-1; v_gene: TRBV10-3; CDR3nt: TGTGCCATCAGAGAACACGGGAGCTCCTACAATGAGCAGTTCTTC; CDR3aa: CAIREHGSSYNEQFF
abundance: once; d_gene: -; j_gene: TRBJ1-3; v_gene: TRBV5-6; CDR3nt: TGTGCCAGCAGCTTGGCCCCGGGGGGCTCTGGAAACACCATATATTTT; CDR3aa: CASSLAPGGSGNTIYF
abundance: -; d_gene: -; j_gene: TRBJ1-1; v_gene: TRBV5-5; CDR3nt: TGTGCCAGCAGCTTGGGACTCACTGAAGCTTTCTTT; CDR3aa: CASSLGLTEAFF
abundance: -; d_gene: -; j_gene: TRBJ1-2; v_gene: TRBV6-1; CDR3nt: TGTGCCAGCAGTGCCCAGACAGGAGATGGCTACACCTTC; CDR3aa: CASSAQTGDGYTF
abundance: -; d_gene: TRBD2; j_gene: TRBJ2-1; v_gene: TRBV5-1; CDR3nt: TGCGCCAGCAGCCGGACTAGCGGGAGACGGGGGGGCAATGAGCAGTTCTTC; CDR3aa: CASSRTSGRRGGNEQFF
abundance: -; d_gene: TRBD1; j_gene: TRBJ2-2; v_gene: TRBV4-3; CDR3nt: TGCGCCAGCAGCCACAATGACAGGGGGCGCAAGCCGAACACCGGGGAGCTGTTTTTT; CDR3aa: CASSHNDRGRKPNTGELFF
abundance: -; d_gene: TRBD1; j_gene: TRBJ1-2; v_gene: TRBV7-2; CDR3nt: TGTGCCAGCAGTGCACAGGGGAGCCAACACTATGGCTACACCTTC; CDR3aa: CASSAQGSQHYGYTF
abundance: -; d_gene: -; j_gene: TRBJ2-1; v_gene: TRBV10-3; CDR3nt: TGTGCCATCAGTGCGCCGGGAAGCTCCTACAATGAGCAGTTCTTC; CDR3aa: CAISAPGSSYNEQFF
abundance: -; d_gene: -; j_gene: TRBJ2-1; v_gene: TRBV2; CDR3nt: TGTGCCAGCAGTGAAGCAGCACGAGTAGACAATGAGCAGTTCTTC; CDR3aa: CASSEAARVDNEQFF
abundance: -; d_gene: TRBD1; j_gene: TRBJ2-7; v_gene: TRBV28; CDR3nt: TGTGCCAGCAGTCCAGGACAGGGTTTCTCTAGGGAGCAGTACTTC; CDR3aa: CASSPGQGFSREQYF
abundance: -; d_gene: TRBD1; j_gene: TRBJ2-7; v_gene: TRBV9; CDR3nt: TGTGCCAGCAGCGTAGGGGGACAGGGACCCTACGAGCAGTACTTC; CDR3aa: CASSVGGQGPYEQYF
abundance: -; d_gene: -; j_gene: TRBJ1-1; v_gene: TRBV19; CDR3nt: TGTGCCAGTAGTATTTTAGGGGGTACCGCTTTCTTT; CDR3aa: CASSILGGTAFF
abundance: -; d_gene: -; j_gene: TRBJ2-7; v_gene: TRBV4-2; CDR3nt: TGTGCCAGCAGCCCCGGGACTCCTAGCGCCTACGAGCAGTACTTC; CDR3aa: CASSPGTPSAYEQYF
abundance: -; d_gene: -; j_gene: TRBJ2-5; v_gene: TRBV4-1; CDR3nt: TGCGCCAGCAGCCAAGTTCTTCCGGAGACCCAGTACTTC; CDR3aa: CASSQVLPETQYF
abundance: -; d_gene: TRBD2; j_gene: TRBJ2-2; v_gene: TRBV10-3; CDR3nt: TGTGCCATCAGAGACCGAAGCGGGAGTGGCGACACCGGGGAGCTGTTTTTT; CDR3aa: CAIRDRSGSGDTGELFF
abundance: -; d_gene: TRBD1; j_gene: TRBJ2-1; v_gene: TRBV19; CDR3nt: TGTGCCAGTAGGGACCGCGGGACAGGGAACAATGAGCAGTTCTTC; CDR3aa: CASRDRGTGNNEQFF
abundance: -; d_gene: -; j_gene: TRBJ2-2; v_gene: TRBV28; CDR3nt: TGTGCCAGCAGTGCCAGGGGGGAGCTGTTTTTT; CDR3aa: CASSARGELFF
abundance: -; d_gene: -; j_gene: TRBJ1-2; v_gene: TRBV19; CDR3nt: TGTGCCAGTAGTATAGAGGCAGGAAGATATAACTATGGCTACACCTTC; CDR3aa: CASSIEAGRYNYGYTF
abundance: -; d_gene: TRBD2; j_gene: TRBJ2-3; v_gene: TRBV4-1; CDR3nt: TGCGCCAGCAGCCAAGACGGACCTAGCGGGAGGGGCACAGATACGCAGTATTTT; CDR3aa: CASSQDGPSGRGTDTQYF
abundance: -; d_gene: TRBD1; j_gene: TRBJ2-2; v_gene: TRBV7-6; CDR3nt: TGTGCCAGCAGCTGGACAGGGGGTTACGCCGGGGAGCTGTTTTTT; CDR3aa: CASSWTGGYAGELFF
abundance: -; d_gene: -; j_gene: TRBJ1-2; v_gene: TRBV30; CDR3nt: TGTGCCTGGACCCCAGGGGTAGGATCCTATGGCTACACCTTC; CDR3aa: CAWTPGVGSYGYTF
abundance: -; d_gene: -; j_gene: TRBJ2-1; v_gene: TRBV29-1; CDR3nt: TGCAGCGTTGAACTCTACAATGAGCAGTTCTTC; CDR3aa: CSVELYNEQFF
abundance: -; d_gene: -; j_gene: TRBJ1-4; v_gene: TRBV29-1; CDR3nt: TGCAGCGCGCGAGCCGGGTCTTCAACTAATGAAAAACTGTTTTTT; CDR3aa: CSARAGSSTNEKLFF
abundance: -; d_gene: TRBD1; j_gene: TRBJ2-2; v_gene: TRBV12-5; CDR3nt: TGTGCTAGTCAATTGGACAGGGGTACCGGGGAGCTGTTTTTT; CDR3aa: CASQLDRGTGELFF
abundance: -; d_gene: TRBD2; j_gene: TRBJ2-1; v_gene: TRBV27; CDR3nt: TGTGCCAGCAGGAGACTAGCGGATAACAATGAGCAGTTCTTC; CDR3aa: CASRRLADNNEQFF
abundance: -; d_gene: TRBD1; j_gene: TRBJ2-3; v_gene: TRBV9; CDR3nt: TGTGCCAGCAGCGAGGGGGCAGTCTTTACGGATACGCAGTATTTT; CDR3aa: CASSEGAVFTDTQYF
abundance: -; d_gene: TRBD1; j_gene: TRBJ2-1; v_gene: TRBV27; CDR3nt: TGTGCCAGCAATATTCCGGGACAGGGGGGAGATGAGCAGTTCTTC; CDR3aa: CASNIPGQGGDEQFF
abundance: -; d_gene: -; j_gene: TRBJ2-3; v_gene: TRBV6-4; CDR3nt: TGTGCCAGCAGTGACGGCCTCGGGGATACGCAGTATTTT; CDR3aa: CASSDGLGDTQYF
abundance: -; d_gene: -; j_gene: TRBJ1-1; v_gene: TRBV30; CDR3nt: TGTGCCTGGAGAGACAGAGTGAACACTGAAGCTTTCTTT; CDR3aa: CAWRDRVNTEAFF
abundance: -; d_gene: TRBD1; j_gene: TRBJ1-2; v_gene: TRBV27; CDR3nt: TGTGCCAGCAGTGGCCACAGGGGGGAGCGTTCCTATGGCTACACCTTC; CDR3aa: CASSGHRGERSYGYTF